The rows below give T cell receptor beta chains drawn from one sample of a study of identical twins. MiXCR, applied by TCRdb to the 5' RACE reads, yields one record per CDR3 protein. The data show more than 600,000 distinct CDR3 sequences, roughly 20% seen once. Separately, the same data were catalogued under a study of T cells expressing NK-cell markers.

Sequencing was performed on PBMCs. Receptors originate from a woman aged 18-29 years in good health. The CDR3 runs from the conserved cysteine through the conserved F or W. D genes are given only for firm matches. A row's size may be missing; if present it is once, few, many or a size class.

DNA	CDR3	D	size	V	J
TGTGCCAGCAGCTCGCAGGACAAAGAGACCCAGTACTTC	CASSSQDKETQYF	.	.	TRBV7-9	TRBJ2-5
TGCAGTGCTAGAGATACCGCTAGCGGGAGTTTAACCGGGGAGCTGTTTTTT	CSARDTASGSLTGELFF	TRBD2	.	TRBV20-1	TRBJ2-2
TGTGCCAGCACTCCCGAGGCGCTTGAGCAGTTCTTC	CASTPEALEQFF	.	few	TRBV12-3/TRBV12-4	TRBJ2-1
TGCAGTGCTAGACGGATGGGGGAGCTGTTTTTT	CSARRMGELFF	.	.	TRBV20-1	TRBJ2-2
TGTGCCAGCTCACCAGGGACAGTAGCCAAAAACATTCAGTACTTC	CASSPGTVAKNIQYF	TRBD1	.	TRBV18	TRBJ2-4
TGTGCCAGCAGCCAACTTAGGAGTAGCTCCTACAATGAGCAGTTCTTC	CASSQLRSSSYNEQFF	.	.	TRBV14	TRBJ2-1
TGCGCCAGCAGCTTTACTAGGGGAAAAGATACGCAGTATTTT	CASSFTRGKDTQYF	.	few	TRBV5-1	TRBJ2-3
TGTGCCAGCAGCTTGGAGGGGCAGGGGAGGCGAGCTTTCTTT	CASSLEGQGRRAFF	.	.	TRBV5-6	TRBJ1-1
TGTGCCAGCAGCTTAAGAGAATACTATGGCTACACCTTC	CASSLREYYGYTF	.	.	TRBV7-2	TRBJ1-2
TGTGCCATCAGTGCCCTGACCGGGACTAGCCTTGCAAGCTCCTACAATGAGCAGTTCTTC	CAISALTGTSLASSYNEQFF	TRBD2	few	TRBV10-3	TRBJ2-1
TGCAGTGCTAGAGCTTGGACAGGGAGATCGGAGACCCAGTACTTC	CSARAWTGRSETQYF	TRBD1	.	TRBV20-1	TRBJ2-5
TGTGCCAGCAGCCCTAGCGGCCTGGAGCAGTACTTC	CASSPSGLEQYF	TRBD2	.	TRBV12-3/TRBV12-4	TRBJ2-7
TGTGCCAGCAGTGGACAGACAGGGAACTATGGCTACACCTTC	CASSGQTGNYGYTF	TRBD1	.	TRBV2	TRBJ1-2